The rows below give T cell receptor beta chains drawn from one sample of a study of early T cells in non-severe SARS-CoV-2 infection. One entry per CDR3 protein, called by TCRdb with MiXCR from the 5' RACE reads. The sample holds 65,000 to 90,000 distinct CDR3 sequences; 9% to 15% are singletons and the top ten take about 4.5%. The sequencing input was whole blood. These receptors were obtained from an adult who was a healthcare worker with PCR-confirmed SARS-CoV-2 infection or an uninfected control (not recorded which). The CDR3 runs from the conserved cysteine through the conserved F or W. A D gene is named only where the DNA matches it firmly.

j_call v_call d_call cdr3_aa
TRBJ2-3 TRBV6-6 . CASRAPPATDTQYF
TRBJ1-1 TRBV28 TRBD1 CASSPRTGRNTEAFF
TRBJ2-1 TRBV14 . CASSSRRWSSYNEQFF
TRBJ2-1 TRBV5-1 TRBD2 CASSFLGGRGNEQFF
TRBJ2-3 TRBV10-3 . CATQGTGITDTQYF
TRBJ2-3 TRBV29-1 . CSVEDRGHISLPSTDTQYF
TRBJ2-5 TRBV12-3/TRBV12-4 . CASTPGLYQETQYF
TRBJ1-1 TRBV27 . CASSLRAGNTEAFF
TRBJ1-5 TRBV20-1 . CSARDGLAQPQHF
TRBJ2-1 TRBV27 . CASSSRTAYNEQFF
TRBJ1-1 TRBV6-6 . CASSYAANAGGEAFF
TRBJ1-2 TRBV3-1 TRBD1 CASSFQGGSYGYTF
TRBJ2-7 TRBV10-3 TRBD2 CAISETTPSGSSYEQYF
TRBJ2-3 TRBV18 . CASSVGMTDTQYF
TRBJ1-1 TRBV20-1 . CSARGSQGAFF
TRBJ2-1 TRBV3-1 TRBD1 CASSQPGTWDSTYNEQFF
TRBJ2-1 TRBV5-6 . CASSFRSRNNEQFF
TRBJ2-4 TRBV20-1 TRBD2 CSAKGLAPRNIQYF
TRBJ2-1 TRBV30 TRBD2 CAWSELAGVPEQFF
TRBJ2-1 TRBV6-4 . CASSDQEGAYNEQFF
TRBJ2-7 TRBV20-1 . CSARDLRASYEQYF
TRBJ2-7 TRBV30 TRBD1 CAWISSGTGKISEQYF